A selection of T cell receptor beta chains follows, all from one sample in a study of blood T cell repertoires in COVID-19. The data were produced by immunoSEQ multiplex PCR, yet TCRdb's version contains in-frame clones alone and is incomplete. Of roughly 81,000 clones in the sample, over 75% are singletons; the top ten hold approximately 2.3%. What was sequenced was peripheral blood. These receptors all come from a woman between 65 and 79 years old with acute or convalescent COVID-19. The CDR3 runs from the conserved cysteine through the conserved F or W. The order of the fields is clone size, D gene, J gene, V gene, CDR3 length, CDR3 DNA, CDR3 protein. A D gene is named only where the DNA matches it firmly. Only part of the rows carry a size: once, few, many, or a class if the clone is expanded.

clone size: -; D gene: -; J gene: TRBJ2-5; V gene: TRBV28; CDR3 length: 12; CDR3 DNA: TGTGCCAGCGGGGGCCCCCCCGAGACCCAGTACTTC; CDR3 protein: CASGGPPETQYF
clone size: -; D gene: TRBD2; J gene: TRBJ2-7; V gene: TRBV14; CDR3 length: 13; CDR3 DNA: TGTGCCAGCAGCCTGGGACTAGCGGCCGAGCAGTACTTC; CDR3 protein: CASSLGLAAEQYF
clone size: -; D gene: -; J gene: TRBJ1-2; V gene: TRBV29-1; CDR3 length: 16; CDR3 DNA: TGCAGCGTTGAAGCCTCGGAAGGTATTCTCAGGGGTGGCTACACCTTC; CDR3 protein: CSVEASEGILRGGYTF
clone size: -; D gene: TRBD1; J gene: TRBJ1-4; V gene: TRBV7-7; CDR3 length: 15; CDR3 DNA: TGTGCTAGCAGCTTATTGACAGGGGCTAATGAAAAACTGTTTTTT; CDR3 protein: CASSLLTGANEKLFF
clone size: -; D gene: -; J gene: TRBJ1-4; V gene: TRBV19; CDR3 length: 14; CDR3 DNA: TGTGCCAGTAGTTCAGGGTTGTCTAATGAAAAACTGTTTTTT; CDR3 protein: CASSSGLSNEKLFF
clone size: -; D gene: -; J gene: TRBJ1-4; V gene: TRBV5-1; CDR3 length: 14; CDR3 DNA: TGCGCCAGCAGCTCGGTGCTACCTAATGAAAAACTGTTTTTT; CDR3 protein: CASSSVLPNEKLFF
clone size: -; D gene: -; J gene: TRBJ1-1; V gene: TRBV6-4; CDR3 length: 13; CDR3 DNA: TGTGCCAGCAGTGAGGGGCGAGGCACTGAAGCTTTCTTT; CDR3 protein: CASSEGRGTEAFF
clone size: -; D gene: TRBD1; J gene: TRBJ2-2; V gene: TRBV7-2; CDR3 length: 18; CDR3 DNA: TGTGCCAGCACCCTAGGCAGGGGGCGCCTAGGGGACACCGGGGAGCTGTTTTTT; CDR3 protein: CASTLGRGRLGDTGELFF
clone size: -; D gene: -; J gene: TRBJ1-2; V gene: TRBV5-5; CDR3 length: 15; CDR3 DNA: TGTGCCAGCAGCTTGCGTGGGGGGGAGGACTATGGCTACACCTTC; CDR3 protein: CASSLRGGEDYGYTF
clone size: few; D gene: -; J gene: TRBJ1-5; V gene: TRBV15; CDR3 length: 15; CDR3 DNA: TGTGCCACCAGCAGGACAGGACCTAGCAATCAGCCCCAGCATTTT; CDR3 protein: CATSRTGPSNQPQHF
clone size: -; D gene: TRBD2; J gene: TRBJ2-1; V gene: TRBV28; CDR3 length: 17; CDR3 DNA: TGTGCCAGCAGTTCCGAGTCTAGCGGGGCCCTCTACAATGAGCAGTTCTTC; CDR3 protein: CASSSESSGALYNEQFF
clone size: -; D gene: -; J gene: TRBJ2-7; V gene: TRBV11-3; CDR3 length: 14; CDR3 DNA: TGTGCCAGCAGCTTAGACCCAACGGGGTGGGAGCAGTACTTC; CDR3 protein: CASSLDPTGWEQYF
clone size: few; D gene: TRBD1; J gene: TRBJ1-2; V gene: TRBV6-2/TRBV6-3; CDR3 length: 14; CDR3 DNA: TGTGCCAGCAGTTACTCGACAGGGGGCAATGGCTACACCTTC; CDR3 protein: CASSYSTGGNGYTF
clone size: -; D gene: -; J gene: TRBJ1-4; V gene: TRBV12-1; CDR3 length: 15; CDR3 DNA: TGTGCCAGCAGCCCGACGGGGGCAACTAATGAAAAACTGTTTTTT; CDR3 protein: CASSPTGATNEKLFF
clone size: -; D gene: -; J gene: TRBJ1-6; V gene: TRBV12-2; CDR3 length: 18; CDR3 DNA: TGTGCAAGTCGCTCCAAGCACAGGGCTAGGTCCTATAATTCACCCCTCCACTTT; CDR3 protein: CASRSKHRARSYNSPLHF
clone size: -; D gene: TRBD1; J gene: TRBJ1-1; V gene: TRBV5-4; CDR3 length: 16; CDR3 DNA: TGTGCCAGCAGCCAACTTGACAGGGGTATGAACACTGAAGCTTTCTTT; CDR3 protein: CASSQLDRGMNTEAFF
clone size: -; D gene: -; J gene: TRBJ2-3; V gene: TRBV2; CDR3 length: 12; CDR3 DNA: TGTGCCAGCAGTCCACCGGGTGATACGCAGTATTTT; CDR3 protein: CASSPPGDTQYF
clone size: -; D gene: -; J gene: TRBJ1-5; V gene: TRBV2; CDR3 length: 15; CDR3 DNA: TGTGCCAGCAGTGAAGCATCGGTATACGATCAGCCCCAGCATTTT; CDR3 protein: CASSEASVYDQPQHF
clone size: -; D gene: TRBD1; J gene: TRBJ1-2; V gene: TRBV6-5; CDR3 length: 13; CDR3 DNA: TGTGCCAGCAGCTGGGGACAGGGGGACGGCTACACCTTC; CDR3 protein: CASSWGQGDGYTF
clone size: -; D gene: TRBD1; J gene: TRBJ1-2; V gene: TRBV10-1; CDR3 length: 15; CDR3 DNA: TGCGCCAGCAGTGAGTCGCGGGACAGGGGTTCGGGCTACACCTTC; CDR3 protein: CASSESRDRGSGYTF
clone size: -; D gene: -; J gene: TRBJ1-6; V gene: TRBV19; CDR3 length: 14; CDR3 DNA: TGTGCCAGTAGTCTACAGACAGGATCCTCACCCCTCCACTTT; CDR3 protein: CASSLQTGSSPLHF
clone size: -; D gene: TRBD1; J gene: TRBJ2-1; V gene: TRBV9; CDR3 length: 13; CDR3 DNA: TGTGCCAGCAGCACGGGACAGAACAATGAGCAGTTCTTC; CDR3 protein: CASSTGQNNEQFF
clone size: -; D gene: -; J gene: TRBJ2-1; V gene: TRBV7-3; CDR3 length: 14; CDR3 DNA: TGTGCCAGCAGCTCGGGGGGCCCCTACAATGAGCAGTTCTTC; CDR3 protein: CASSSGGPYNEQFF
clone size: -; D gene: -; J gene: TRBJ1-1; V gene: TRBV12-3/TRBV12-4; CDR3 length: 13; CDR3 DNA: TGTGCCAGCAGTCCACAGGATTATCTTGGGGCTTTCTTT; CDR3 protein: CASSPQDYLGAFF
clone size: -; D gene: -; J gene: TRBJ1-3; V gene: TRBV6-1; CDR3 length: 18; CDR3 DNA: TGTGCCAGCAGTGCGTCGCGGGGGGGACACTACTCTGGAAACACCATATATTTT; CDR3 protein: CASSASRGGHYSGNTIYF
clone size: -; D gene: -; J gene: TRBJ1-5; V gene: TRBV5-4; CDR3 length: 16; CDR3 DNA: TGTGCCAGCAGCGCCGCGGGGGCAGTTAGTCATCAGCCCCAGCATTTT; CDR3 protein: CASSAAGAVSHQPQHF
clone size: -; D gene: TRBD1; J gene: TRBJ1-2; V gene: TRBV30; CDR3 length: 14; CDR3 DNA: TGTGCCTGGACCCTCAGGGGGCTCCTTGAGGGCTACACCTTC; CDR3 protein: CAWTLRGLLEGYTF
clone size: -; D gene: -; J gene: TRBJ2-2; V gene: TRBV6-5; CDR3 length: 13; CDR3 DNA: TGTGCCAGCAGTTACACCGAGGTCGGGGAGCTGTTTTTT; CDR3 protein: CASSYTEVGELFF
clone size: -; D gene: TRBD2; J gene: TRBJ2-1; V gene: TRBV6-5; CDR3 length: 15; CDR3 DNA: TGTGCCAGCAGTTCCGGGACTAGCTTTTTGAATGAGCAGTTCTTC; CDR3 protein: CASSSGTSFLNEQFF
clone size: -; D gene: -; J gene: TRBJ2-1; V gene: TRBV12-3/TRBV12-4; CDR3 length: 13; CDR3 DNA: TGTGCCAGCAGTTTAGCGAAGTTAGATGAGCAGTTCTTC; CDR3 protein: CASSLAKLDEQFF
clone size: -; D gene: TRBD1; J gene: TRBJ1-3; V gene: TRBV18; CDR3 length: 15; CDR3 DNA: TGTGCCAGCTCACTGGGACAGGCGGCTGGAAACACCATATATTTT; CDR3 protein: CASSLGQAAGNTIYF
clone size: -; D gene: -; J gene: TRBJ1-3; V gene: TRBV5-1; CDR3 length: 14; CDR3 DNA: TGCGCCAGCAGCTCGGGAACAGATGGAAACACCATATATTTT; CDR3 protein: CASSSGTDGNTIYF
clone size: -; D gene: -; J gene: TRBJ1-1; V gene: TRBV11-3; CDR3 length: 16; CDR3 DNA: TGTGCCAGCAGCTTAGATATAACGGGAGGGGACACTGAAGCTTTCTTT; CDR3 protein: CASSLDITGGDTEAFF
clone size: -; D gene: TRBD1; J gene: TRBJ1-2; V gene: TRBV7-6; CDR3 length: 15; CDR3 DNA: TGTGCCAGCAGTAGGGACGGACAGGGAAACTATGGCTACACCTTC; CDR3 protein: CASSRDGQGNYGYTF
clone size: -; D gene: -; J gene: TRBJ1-1; V gene: TRBV25-1; CDR3 length: 14; CDR3 DNA: TGTGCCAGCACCCTCGAGGATTCGAACACTGAAGCTTTCTTT; CDR3 protein: CASTLEDSNTEAFF
clone size: -; D gene: -; J gene: TRBJ2-6; V gene: TRBV19; CDR3 length: 17; CDR3 DNA: TGTGCCACCAAAGAAGGACATGAGAGCTCTGGGGCCAACGTCCTGACTTTC; CDR3 protein: CATKEGHESSGANVLTF
clone size: -; D gene: -; J gene: TRBJ1-1; V gene: TRBV6-1; CDR3 length: 19; CDR3 DNA: TGTGCCAGCAGTGAAATAGGGGGTCCTAGGAAAGGGGTCGGCACTGAAGCTTTCTTT; CDR3 protein: CASSEIGGPRKGVGTEAFF
clone size: -; D gene: -; J gene: TRBJ1-5; V gene: TRBV6-1; CDR3 length: 15; CDR3 DNA: TGTGCCAGCAGTGAAGTTGGGGGGGACGATCAGCCCCAGCATTTT; CDR3 protein: CASSEVGGDDQPQHF
clone size: -; D gene: TRBD1; J gene: TRBJ2-1; V gene: TRBV5-1; CDR3 length: 16; CDR3 DNA: TGCGCCAGCAGCATCCCAGGGGGAACCTCCTACAATGAGCAGTTCTTC; CDR3 protein: CASSIPGGTSYNEQFF
clone size: -; D gene: -; J gene: TRBJ2-3; V gene: TRBV5-1; CDR3 length: 13; CDR3 DNA: TGCGCCAGCAGTTCGTTCCCCCCAGATACGCAGTATTTT; CDR3 protein: CASSSFPPDTQYF
clone size: -; D gene: TRBD1; J gene: TRBJ1-1; V gene: TRBV11-2; CDR3 length: 15; CDR3 DNA: TGTGCCAGCAGCTTTGGGACAGGCCTGAACACTGAAGCTTTCTTT; CDR3 protein: CASSFGTGLNTEAFF
clone size: -; D gene: -; J gene: TRBJ1-1; V gene: TRBV2; CDR3 length: 16; CDR3 DNA: TGTGCCAGCAGTGAATGGGAGGGACAAACGAACACTGAAGCTTTCTTT; CDR3 protein: CASSEWEGQTNTEAFF
clone size: -; D gene: -; J gene: TRBJ1-1; V gene: TRBV12-3/TRBV12-4; CDR3 length: 12; CDR3 DNA: TGTGCCAGCAGCCACGGACAGCCGAGTGCTTTCTTT; CDR3 protein: CASSHGQPSAFF
clone size: -; D gene: -; J gene: TRBJ2-7; V gene: TRBV19; CDR3 length: 13; CDR3 DNA: TGTGCCAGTAGTATAGAGCCGACAGTGAACAAGTACTTC; CDR3 protein: CASSIEPTVNKYF
clone size: -; D gene: -; J gene: TRBJ1-1; V gene: TRBV15; CDR3 length: 15; CDR3 DNA: TGTGCCACCAGCAGAGATGACAGGTTCAACACTGAAGCTTTCTTT; CDR3 protein: CATSRDDRFNTEAFF